This T cell receptor (beta chain) originates from a study of regulatory T cells in long-lasting Graves disease. Background on the study: It was over 5 years of antithyroid drugs, with positive TSH receptor antibodies, that meant persistent Graves' disease.

The CDR3 runs 16 residues. With 1 base clipped from V and 4 bases from J, the junction kept 6 bases outside the gene matches. Sample time point: persistent/refractory GD, antithyroid drugs over 5 years with positive TRAb. With RNA extracted from PBMCs as input, the TCR library was made. The patient group derived from an endocrinology department in Xi'an, China. Building the TCR beta libraries relied on iRepertoire HTBI primers, and CDR3 regions underwent Arm-PCR. TCRdb re-called the multiplex PCR reads with MiXCR, one entry per CDR3 protein. The profile shows a few hundred thousand distinct CDR3 sequences, 20% to 25% of them singletons. The table lists this clonotype with a count of one. Antigen: not known. General study findings and limits: TCR diversity was lower in persistent Graves' patients (versus newly diagnosed ones). The persistent group shared 2,500 to 3,000 public clonotypes, more than the approximately 970 shared by new patients.

This material consisted of peripheral blood mononuclear cells (PBMCs), taken when the disease was refractory, from a patient treated with antithyroid drugs. The clonotype comes from a woman between 40 and 50 years old with Graves disease. This chain joins TRBV12-3 or TRBV12-4 and TRBJ1-5, with TRBD1 identical over 8 bases. The CDR3 protein is CASSLVGQGGNQPQHF. The CDR3, as DNA: TGTGCCAGCAGTTTAGTCGGACAGGGAGGGAATCAGCCCCAGCATTTT.